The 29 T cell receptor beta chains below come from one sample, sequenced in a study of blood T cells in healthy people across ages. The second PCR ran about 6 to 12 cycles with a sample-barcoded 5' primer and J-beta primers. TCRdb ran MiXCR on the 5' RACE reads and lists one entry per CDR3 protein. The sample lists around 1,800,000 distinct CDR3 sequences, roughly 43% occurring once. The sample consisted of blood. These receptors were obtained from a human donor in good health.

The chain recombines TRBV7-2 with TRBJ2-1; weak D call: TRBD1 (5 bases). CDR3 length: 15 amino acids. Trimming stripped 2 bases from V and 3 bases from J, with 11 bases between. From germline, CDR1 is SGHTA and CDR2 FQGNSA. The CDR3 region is CASSLWSDSYNEQFF. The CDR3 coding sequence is TGTGCCAGCAGCTTATGGAGCGACAGCTACAATGAGCAGTTCTTC. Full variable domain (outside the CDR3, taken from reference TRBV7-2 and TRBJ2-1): GAGVSQSPSNKVTEKGKDVELRCDPISGHTALYWYRQSLGQGLEFLIYFQGNSAPDKSGLPSDRFSAERTGGSVSTLTIQRTQQEDSAVYLCASSLWSDSYNEQFFGPGTRLTVL.

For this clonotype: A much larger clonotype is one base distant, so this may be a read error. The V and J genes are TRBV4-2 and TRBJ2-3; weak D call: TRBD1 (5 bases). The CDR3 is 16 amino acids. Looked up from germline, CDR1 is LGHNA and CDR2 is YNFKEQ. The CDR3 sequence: CASSQDLAVSTGTQYF. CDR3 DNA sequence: TGTGCCAGCAGCCAAGATCTGGCGGTTAGCACAGGTACGCAGTATTTT.

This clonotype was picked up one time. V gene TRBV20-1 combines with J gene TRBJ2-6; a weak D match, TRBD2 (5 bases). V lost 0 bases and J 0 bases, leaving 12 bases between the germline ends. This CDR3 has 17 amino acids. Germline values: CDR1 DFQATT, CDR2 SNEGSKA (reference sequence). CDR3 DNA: TGCAGTGCTAGAGATGGAGGCAGTGACTCTGGGGCCAACGTCCTGACTTTC. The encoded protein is CSARDGGSDSGANVLTF.

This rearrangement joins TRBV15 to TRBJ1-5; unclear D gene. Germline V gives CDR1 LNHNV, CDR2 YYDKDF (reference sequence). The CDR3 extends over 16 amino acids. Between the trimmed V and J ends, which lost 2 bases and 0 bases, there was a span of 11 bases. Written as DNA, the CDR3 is TGTGCCACCAGCAGAACACACAGAGATAGCAATCAGCCCCAGCATTTT. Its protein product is CATSRTHRDSNQPQHF.

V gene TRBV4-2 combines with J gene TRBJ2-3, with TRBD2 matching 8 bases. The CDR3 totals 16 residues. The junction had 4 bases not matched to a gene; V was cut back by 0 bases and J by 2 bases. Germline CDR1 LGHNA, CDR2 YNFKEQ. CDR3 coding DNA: TGTGCCAGCAGCCAAGAGGGTAGCGGGAACACAGATACGCAGTATTTT. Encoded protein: CASSQEGSGNTDTQYF.

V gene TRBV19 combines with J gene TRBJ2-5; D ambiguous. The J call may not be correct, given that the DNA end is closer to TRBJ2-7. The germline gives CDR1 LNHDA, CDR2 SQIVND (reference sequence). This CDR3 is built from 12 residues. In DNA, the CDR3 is TGTGCCAGTAGTCAAGAGTCTGGCGAGCAGTACTTC. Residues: CASSQESGEQYF.

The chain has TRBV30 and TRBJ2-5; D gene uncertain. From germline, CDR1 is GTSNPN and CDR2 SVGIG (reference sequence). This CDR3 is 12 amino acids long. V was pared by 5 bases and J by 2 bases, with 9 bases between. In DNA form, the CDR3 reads TGTGCCTGGGAACGGATACAAGAGACCCAGTACTTC. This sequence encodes CAWERIQETQYF.

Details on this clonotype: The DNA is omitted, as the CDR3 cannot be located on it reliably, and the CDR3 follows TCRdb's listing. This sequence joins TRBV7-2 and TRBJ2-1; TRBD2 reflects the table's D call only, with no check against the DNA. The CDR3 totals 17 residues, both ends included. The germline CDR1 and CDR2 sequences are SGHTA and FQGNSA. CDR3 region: CASSTTSAAGGPSEQFF.

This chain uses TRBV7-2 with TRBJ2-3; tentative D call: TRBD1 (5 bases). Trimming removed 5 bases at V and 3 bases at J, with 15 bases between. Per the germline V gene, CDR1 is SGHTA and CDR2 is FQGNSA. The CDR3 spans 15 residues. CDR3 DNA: TGTGCCAGCAGCCCGAGCAGGGTTTCGACAGATACGCAGTATTTT. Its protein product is CASSPSRVSTDTQYF.

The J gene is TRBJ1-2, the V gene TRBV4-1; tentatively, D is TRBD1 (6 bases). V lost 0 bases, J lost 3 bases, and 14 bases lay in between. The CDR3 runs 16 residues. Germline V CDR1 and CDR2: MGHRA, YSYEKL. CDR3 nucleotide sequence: TGCGCCAGCAGCCAAGATCTTCGGGGGCCCTACTATGGCTACACCTTC. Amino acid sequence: CASSQDLRGPYYGYTF.

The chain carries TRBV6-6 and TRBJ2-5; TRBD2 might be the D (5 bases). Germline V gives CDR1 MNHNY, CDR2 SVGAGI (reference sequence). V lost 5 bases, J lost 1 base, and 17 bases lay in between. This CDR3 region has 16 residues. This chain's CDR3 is CASSPLDTGIQETQYF. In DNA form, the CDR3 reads TGTGCCAGCAGTCCTCTCGACACGGGGATCCAAGAGACCCAGTACTTC.

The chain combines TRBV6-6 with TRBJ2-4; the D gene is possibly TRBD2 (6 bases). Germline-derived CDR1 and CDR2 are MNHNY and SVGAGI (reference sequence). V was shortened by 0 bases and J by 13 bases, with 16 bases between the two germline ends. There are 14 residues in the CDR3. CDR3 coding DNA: TGTGCCAGCAGTTACTCAGGGACTTCGTGGGAGCAGTACTTC. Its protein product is CASSYSGTSWEQYF.

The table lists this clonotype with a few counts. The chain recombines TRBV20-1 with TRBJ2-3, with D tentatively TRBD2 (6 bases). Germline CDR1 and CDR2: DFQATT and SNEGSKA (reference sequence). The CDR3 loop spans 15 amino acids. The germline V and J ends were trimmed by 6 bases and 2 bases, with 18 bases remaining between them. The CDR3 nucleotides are TGCAGTGCAAATGGACTATCAGCTCTCACAGATACGCAGTATTTT. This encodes CSANGLSALTDTQYF.

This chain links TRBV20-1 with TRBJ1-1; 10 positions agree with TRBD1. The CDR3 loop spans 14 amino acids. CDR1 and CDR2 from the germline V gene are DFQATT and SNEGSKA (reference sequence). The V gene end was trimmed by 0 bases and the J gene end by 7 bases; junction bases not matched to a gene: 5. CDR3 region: CSARDRTGGSEAFF. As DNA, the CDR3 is TGCAGTGCTAGAGATCGGACAGGGGGAAGTGAAGCTTTCTTT.

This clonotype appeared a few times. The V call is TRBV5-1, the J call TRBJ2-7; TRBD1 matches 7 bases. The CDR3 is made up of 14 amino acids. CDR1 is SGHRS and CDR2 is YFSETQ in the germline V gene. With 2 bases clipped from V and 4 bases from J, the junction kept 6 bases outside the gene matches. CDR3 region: CASSFRGQKYEQYF. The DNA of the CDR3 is TGCGCCAGCAGCTTCCGGGGACAGAAATACGAGCAGTACTTC.

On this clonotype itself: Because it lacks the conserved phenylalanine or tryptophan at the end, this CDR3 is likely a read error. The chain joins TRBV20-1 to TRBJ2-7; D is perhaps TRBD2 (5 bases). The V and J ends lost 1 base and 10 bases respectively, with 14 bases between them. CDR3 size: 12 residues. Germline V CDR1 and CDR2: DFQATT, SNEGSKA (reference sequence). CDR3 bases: TGCAGTGCTAGAGCACGGGGTGGGTCCCAGTACTAC. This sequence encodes CSARARGGSQYY.

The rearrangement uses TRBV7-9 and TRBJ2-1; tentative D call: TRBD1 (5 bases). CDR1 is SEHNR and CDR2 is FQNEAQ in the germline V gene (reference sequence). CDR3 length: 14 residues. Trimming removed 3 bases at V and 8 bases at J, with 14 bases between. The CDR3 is CASSFRQTVDEQFF. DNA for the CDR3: TGTGCCAGCAGCTTTCGACAGACCGTCGATGAGCAGTTCTTC.

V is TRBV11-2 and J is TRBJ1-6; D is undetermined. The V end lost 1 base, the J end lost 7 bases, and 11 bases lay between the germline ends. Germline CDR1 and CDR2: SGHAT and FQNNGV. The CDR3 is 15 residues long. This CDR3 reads CASSLAGVENSPLHF. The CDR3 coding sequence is TGTGCCAGCAGCTTAGCCGGGGTGGAGAATTCACCCCTCCACTTT.

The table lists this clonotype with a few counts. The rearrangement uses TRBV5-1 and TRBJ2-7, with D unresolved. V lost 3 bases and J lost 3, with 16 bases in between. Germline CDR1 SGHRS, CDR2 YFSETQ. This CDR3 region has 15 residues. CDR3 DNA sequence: TGCGCCAGCAGCTACGCTTTTCAGCCCAGCTACGAGCAGTACTTC. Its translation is CASSYAFQPSYEQYF. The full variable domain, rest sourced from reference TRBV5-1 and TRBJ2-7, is KAGVTQTPRYLIKTRGQQVTLSCSPISGHRSVSWYQQTPGQGLQFLFEYFSETQRNKGNFPGRFSGRQFSNSRSEMNVSTLELGDSALYLCASSYAFQPSYEQYFGPGTRLTVT.

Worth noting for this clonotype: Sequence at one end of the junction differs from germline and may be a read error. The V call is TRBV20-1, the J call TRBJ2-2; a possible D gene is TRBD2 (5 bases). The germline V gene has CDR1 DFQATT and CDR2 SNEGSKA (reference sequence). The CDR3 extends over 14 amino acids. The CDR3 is CSVRGFTDTGELFF. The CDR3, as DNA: TGCAGTGTTAGAGGGTTTACCGACACCGGGGAGCTGTTTTTT.

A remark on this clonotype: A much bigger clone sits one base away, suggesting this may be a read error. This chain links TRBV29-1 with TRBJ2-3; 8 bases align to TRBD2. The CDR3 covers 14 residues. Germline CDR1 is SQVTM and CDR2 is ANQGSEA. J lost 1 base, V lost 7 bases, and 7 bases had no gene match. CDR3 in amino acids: CSARTSRGTDTQYF. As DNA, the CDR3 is TGCAGCGCCCGGACTAGCAGGGGCACAGATACGCAGTATTTT.

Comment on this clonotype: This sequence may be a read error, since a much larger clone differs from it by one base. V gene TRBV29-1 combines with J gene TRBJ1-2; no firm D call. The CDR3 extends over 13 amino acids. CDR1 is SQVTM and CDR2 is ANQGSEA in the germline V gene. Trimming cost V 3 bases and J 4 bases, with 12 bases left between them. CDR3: CSVERLASYGYTF. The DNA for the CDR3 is TGCAGCGTTGAGAGGTTAGCTAGCTATGGCTACACCTTC.

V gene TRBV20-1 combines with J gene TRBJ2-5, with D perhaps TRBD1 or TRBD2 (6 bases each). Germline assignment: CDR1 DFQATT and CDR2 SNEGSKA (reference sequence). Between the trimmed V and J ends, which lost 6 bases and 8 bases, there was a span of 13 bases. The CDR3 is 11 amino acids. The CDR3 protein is CSAAPGATQYF. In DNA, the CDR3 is TGCAGTGCGGCCCCGGGGGCTACCCAGTACTTC.

CDR3 region: CASSLRAAEKLFF. The CDR3 bases are TGTGCCAGCAGCCTCCGGGCGGCTGAAAAACTGTTTTTT. The gene calls are TRBV27 and TRBJ1-4; unclear D gene. CDR3 length equals 13 residues. V was trimmed by 6 bases and J by 7 bases, leaving 12 bases between them. Germline V gene data show CDR1 as MNHEY and CDR2 as SMNVEV (reference sequence).

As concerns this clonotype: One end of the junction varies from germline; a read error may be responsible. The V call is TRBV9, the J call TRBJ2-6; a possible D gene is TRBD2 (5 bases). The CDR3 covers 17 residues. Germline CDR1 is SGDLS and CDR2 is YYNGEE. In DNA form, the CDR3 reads TGCGCCAGCAGCGTATACCCGGGAACCTCTGGGGCCAACGTCCTGACTTTC. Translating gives CASSVYPGTSGANVLTF.

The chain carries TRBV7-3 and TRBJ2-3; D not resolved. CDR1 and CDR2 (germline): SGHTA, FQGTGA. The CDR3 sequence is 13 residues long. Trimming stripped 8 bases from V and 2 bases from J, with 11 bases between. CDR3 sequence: CASRADNTDTQYF. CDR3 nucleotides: TGTGCCAGCCGGGCAGACAACACAGATACGCAGTATTTT.

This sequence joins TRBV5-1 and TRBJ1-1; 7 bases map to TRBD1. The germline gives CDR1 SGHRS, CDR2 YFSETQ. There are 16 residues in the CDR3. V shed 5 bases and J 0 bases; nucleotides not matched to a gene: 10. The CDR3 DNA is TGCGCCAGCAGAGAGGGGACAGTACCCCTGAACACTGAAGCTTTCTTT. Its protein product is CASREGTVPLNTEAFF. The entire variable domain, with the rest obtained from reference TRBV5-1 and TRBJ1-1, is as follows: KAGVTQTPRYLIKTRGQQVTLSCSPISGHRSVSWYQQTPGQGLQFLFEYFSETQRNKGNFPGRFSGRQFSNSRSEMNVSTLELGDSALYLCASREGTVPLNTEAFFGQGTRLTVV.

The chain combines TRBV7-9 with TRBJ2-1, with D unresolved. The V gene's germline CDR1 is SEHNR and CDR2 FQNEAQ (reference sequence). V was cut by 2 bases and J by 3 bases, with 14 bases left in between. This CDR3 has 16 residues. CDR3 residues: CASSLINQRYYNEQFF. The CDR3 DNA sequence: TGTGCCAGCAGCTTAATTAATCAGAGATACTACAATGAGCAGTTCTTC.

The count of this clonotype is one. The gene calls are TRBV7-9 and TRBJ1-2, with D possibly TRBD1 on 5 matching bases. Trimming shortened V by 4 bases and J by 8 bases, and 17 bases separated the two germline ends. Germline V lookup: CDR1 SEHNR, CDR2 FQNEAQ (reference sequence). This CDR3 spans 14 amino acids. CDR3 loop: CASSSHQGYGGYTF. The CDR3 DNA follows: TGTGCCAGCAGCTCCCACCAGGGTTACGGGGGCTACACCTTC.